This TCR beta chain was captured in a study of cytomegalovirus exposure and HLA in healthy donors. About the study: Falling in the Caucasian-associated ancestry cluster were 81% of 300 to 500 genotyped donors.

Donors were ostensibly healthy at sampling, although undocumented immune exposures were probable. 13 Jbeta primers and 60 Vbeta primers were used for the PCR. Profiling relied on immunoSEQ multiplex PCR, and the TCRdb table lists in-frame clones only, not all of them. In the table there are a few hundred thousand clones, approximately 81% of which are singletons. In regard to this clone: Its antigen is not identified.

Between the trimmed V and J ends, which lost 0 bases and 9 bases, there was a span of 18 bases. The V gene's germline CDR1 is SGDLS and CDR2 YYNGEE. There are 15 residues in the CDR3. Study-wide findings and caveats: Later work found most CMV-associated TCR beta chains apparently HLA-restricted.

The rearrangement uses TRBV9 and TRBJ1-2, with D uncertain. The sequenced sample consisted of PBMCs. This clonotype originated in a man aged 30 to 45 in good health and CMV-seronegative. Here the CDR3 reads CASSVGGGGSMSYTF. In DNA form, the CDR3 reads TGTGCCAGCAGCGTAGGAGGAGGAGGCTCTATGAGCTACACCTTC.